Each of the 5 T cell receptor beta chains below was sequenced from the same sample in a study of blood T cell repertoires in COVID-19. TCRdb keeps only in-frame clones here, not all; method: immunoSEQ multiplex PCR. The sample shows approximately 350,000 clones, 80% to 90% of them seen only once. The sample was peripheral blood. The receptor source for this set is a woman aged 60-75 years with COVID-19, enrolled during active disease.

The chain couples TRBV7-2 to TRBJ2-5; D gene ambiguous. The V gene's germline CDR1 is SGHTA and CDR2 FQGNSA. The CDR3 consists of 14 residues. V was trimmed by 1 base and J by 0 bases, leaving 6 bases between them. The chain's CDR3 is CASSLVRNQETQYF. For the CDR3, the DNA is TGTGCCAGCAGCTTAGTCAGGAACCAAGAGACCCAGTACTTC.

The chain couples TRBV9 to TRBJ1-2; possible D gene TRBD1, 5 bases. From germline, CDR1 is SGDLS and CDR2 YYNGEE. The CDR3 has 14 residues. V shed 4 bases and J shed 4 bases, with 14 bases lying between them. DNA for the CDR3: TGTGCCAGCAGCTCCCACCGGGGGGGCTATGGCTACACCTTC. Translation: CASSSHRGGYGYTF.

V usage is TRBV18 and J usage is TRBJ2-1, with 9 bases fitting TRBD1. The CDR3 length is 15 residues. V was clipped by 5 bases and J by 3 bases; unmatched bases: 5. Germline CDR1 and CDR2: KGHSH and LQKENI. For the CDR3, the DNA is TGTGCCAGCTCATTCCGGGACAGGGACTACAATGAGCAGTTCTTC. This gives the protein CASSFRDRDYNEQFF. The full variable domain, in which reference TRBV18 and TRBJ2-1 provide the parts outside the CDR3, is NAGVMQNPRHLVRRRGQEARLRCSPMKGHSHVYWYRQLPEEGLKFMVYLQKENIIDESGMPKERFSAEFPKEGPSILRIQQVVRGDSAAYFCASSFRDRDYNEQFFGPGTRLTVL.

This clone was seen a single time. The chain combines TRBV30 with TRBJ1-6; perhaps TRBD1 as D (6 bases). CDR1 and CDR2 (germline): GTSNPN, SVGIG (reference sequence). The CDR3 sequence is 12 residues long. V dropped 4 bases and J dropped 10 bases, with 11 bases sitting between them. The CDR3 nucleotides read TGTGCCTGGACGCAGGGGATCTCACCCCTCCACTTT. Translating it yields CAWTQGISPLHF.

The chain recombines TRBV29-1 with TRBJ1-2; 8 bases are a match to TRBD1. The CDR3 is 14 amino acids. The germline gives CDR1 SQVTM, CDR2 ANQGSEA. Trimming removed 7 bases from V and 4 bases from J; junction bases left unmatched: 11. CDR3 residues: CSALEQGAVYGYTF. The DNA for the CDR3 is TGCAGCGCCCTAGAGCAGGGGGCCGTCTATGGCTACACCTTC.